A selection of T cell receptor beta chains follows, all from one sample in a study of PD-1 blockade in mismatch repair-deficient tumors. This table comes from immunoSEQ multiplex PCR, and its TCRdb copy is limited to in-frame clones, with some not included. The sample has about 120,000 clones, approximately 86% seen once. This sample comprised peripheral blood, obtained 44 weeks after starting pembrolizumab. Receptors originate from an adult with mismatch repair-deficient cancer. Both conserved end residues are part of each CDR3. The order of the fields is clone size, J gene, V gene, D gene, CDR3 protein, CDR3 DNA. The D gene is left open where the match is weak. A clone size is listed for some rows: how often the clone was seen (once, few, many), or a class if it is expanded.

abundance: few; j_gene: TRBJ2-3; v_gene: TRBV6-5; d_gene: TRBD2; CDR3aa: CASSYDGRTDTQYF; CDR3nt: TGTGCCAGCAGTTACGACGGGAGGACAGATACGCAGTATTTT
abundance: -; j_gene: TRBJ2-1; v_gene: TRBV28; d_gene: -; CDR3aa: CASSLVGLDNEQFF; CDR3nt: TGTGCCAGCTCCCTAGTCGGGCTCGACAATGAGCAGTTCTTC
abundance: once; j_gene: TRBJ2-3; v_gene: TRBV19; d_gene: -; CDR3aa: CASSKLRDTQRHTQYF; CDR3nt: TGTGCCAGTAGTAAATTACGGGACACCCAACGGCATACGCAGTATTTT
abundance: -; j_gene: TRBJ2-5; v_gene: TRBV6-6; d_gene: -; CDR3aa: CASSPDPRTTQYF; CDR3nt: TGTGCCAGCAGCCCAGATCCGCGTACCACCCAGTACTTC
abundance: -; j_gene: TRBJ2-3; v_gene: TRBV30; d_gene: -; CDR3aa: CAWSYTEGRDTQYF; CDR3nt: TGTGCCTGGTCCTATACGGAGGGCCGAGATACGCAGTATTTT
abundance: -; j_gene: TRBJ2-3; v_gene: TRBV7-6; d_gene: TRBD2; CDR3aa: CASSAGLAGHTDTQYF; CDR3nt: TGTGCCAGCAGCGCGGGACTAGCGGGCCACACAGATACGCAGTATTTT
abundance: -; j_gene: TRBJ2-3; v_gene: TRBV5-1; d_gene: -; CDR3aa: CASSTQEVSTDTQYF; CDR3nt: TGCGCCAGCAGCACCCAAGAAGTTAGCACAGATACGCAGTATTTT
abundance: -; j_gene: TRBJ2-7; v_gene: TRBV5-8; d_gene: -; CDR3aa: CASSLVVYEQYF; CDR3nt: TGTGCCAGCAGCTTGGTTGTGTACGAGCAGTACTTC
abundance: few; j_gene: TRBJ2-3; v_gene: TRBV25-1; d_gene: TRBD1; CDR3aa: CASSGTGDTDTQYF; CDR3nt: TGTGCCAGCAGTGGGACAGGGGACACAGATACGCAGTATTTT
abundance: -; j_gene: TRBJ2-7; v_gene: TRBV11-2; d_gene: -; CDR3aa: CASSTLTSAYEQYF; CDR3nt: TGTGCCAGCAGCACCTTAACTAGTGCCTACGAGCAGTACTTC
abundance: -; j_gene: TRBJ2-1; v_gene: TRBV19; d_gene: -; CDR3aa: CASSSGNEQFF; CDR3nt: TGTGCCAGTAGCTCAGGGAATGAGCAGTTCTTC
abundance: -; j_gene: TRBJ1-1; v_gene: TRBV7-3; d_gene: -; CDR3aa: CASRVGNTEAFF; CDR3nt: TGTGCCAGCAGGGTCGGAAACACTGAAGCTTTCTTT
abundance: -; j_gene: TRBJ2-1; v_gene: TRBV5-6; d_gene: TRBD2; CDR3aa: CASSLDRTSAYNEQFF; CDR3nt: TGTGCCAGCAGCTTGGATCGGACTAGCGCCTACAATGAGCAGTTCTTC
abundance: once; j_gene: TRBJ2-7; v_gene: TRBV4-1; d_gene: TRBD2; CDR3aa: CASSQERGRYYEQYF; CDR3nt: TGCGCCAGCAGCCAAGAGCGCGGGAGGTATTACGAGCAGTACTTC
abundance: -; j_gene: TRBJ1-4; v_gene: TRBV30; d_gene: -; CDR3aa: CAWGPGALANEKLFF; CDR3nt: TGTGCCTGGGGTCCCGGGGCGCTTGCTAATGAAAAACTGTTTTTT
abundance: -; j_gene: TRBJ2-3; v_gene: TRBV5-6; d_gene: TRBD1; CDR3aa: CASSLATGVADTQYF; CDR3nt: TGTGCCAGCAGCTTGGCGACAGGGGTTGCAGATACGCAGTATTTT
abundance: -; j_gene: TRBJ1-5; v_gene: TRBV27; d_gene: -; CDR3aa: CASSLLWGNQPQHF; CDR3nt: TGTGCCAGCAGTTTGCTTTGGGGTAATCAGCCCCAGCATTTT
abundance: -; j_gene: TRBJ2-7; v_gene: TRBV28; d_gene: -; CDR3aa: CASIGRSSYEQYF; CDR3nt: TGTGCCAGCATTGGTAGGAGCTCCTACGAGCAGTACTTC
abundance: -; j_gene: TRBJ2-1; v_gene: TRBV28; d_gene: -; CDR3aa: CASSLDGGFNEQFF; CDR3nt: TGTGCCAGCAGTCTGGACGGGGGATTCAATGAGCAGTTCTTC
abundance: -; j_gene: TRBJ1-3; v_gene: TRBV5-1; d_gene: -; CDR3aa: CASSFLPGLTSGNTIYF; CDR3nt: TGCGCCAGCAGCTTCCTACCGGGACTTACCTCCGGAAACACCATATATTTT
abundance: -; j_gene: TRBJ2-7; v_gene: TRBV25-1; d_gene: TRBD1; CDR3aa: CASSSRDRVYREQYF; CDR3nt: TGTGCCAGCAGCTCCCGGGACAGGGTTTACCGCGAGCAGTACTTC
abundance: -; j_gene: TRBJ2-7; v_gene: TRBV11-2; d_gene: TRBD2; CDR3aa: CASSYEAGGYEQYF; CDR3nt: TGTGCCAGCAGCTATGAAGCGGGAGGCTACGAGCAGTACTTC
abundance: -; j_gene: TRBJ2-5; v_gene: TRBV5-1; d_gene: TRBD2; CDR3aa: CASSLGQTSGGRAKTQYF; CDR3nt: TGCGCCAGCAGCTTGGGGCAAACCAGCGGGGGGAGGGCGAAGACCCAGTACTTC
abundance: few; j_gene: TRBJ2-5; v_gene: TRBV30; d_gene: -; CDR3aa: CAWSVGDRWETQYF; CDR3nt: TGTGCCTGGAGTGTAGGGGACCGGTGGGAGACCCAGTACTTC
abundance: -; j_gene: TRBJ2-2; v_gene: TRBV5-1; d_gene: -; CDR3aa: CASSPRVVGNIGELFF; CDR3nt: TGCGCCAGCAGCCCCCGGGTTGTGGGCAACATCGGGGAGCTGTTTTTT
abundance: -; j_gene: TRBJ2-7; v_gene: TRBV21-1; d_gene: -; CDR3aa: CARGLAGKEQYF; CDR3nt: TGTGCCAGGGGACTAGCGGGAAAAGAGCAGTACTTC
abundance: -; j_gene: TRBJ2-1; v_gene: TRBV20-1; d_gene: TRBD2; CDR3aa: CSARTSVQFF; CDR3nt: TGCAGTGCTAGGACTAGCGTCCAGTTCTTC
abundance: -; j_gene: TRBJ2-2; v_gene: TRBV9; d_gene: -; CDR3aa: CASNEVGNTGELFF; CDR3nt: TGTGCCAGCAACGAGGTGGGGAACACCGGGGAGCTGTTTTTT
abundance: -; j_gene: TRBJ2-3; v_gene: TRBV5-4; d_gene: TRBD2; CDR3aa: CASSLYLSGSADTQYF; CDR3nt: TGTGCCAGCAGCTTGTATCTTAGCGGGAGTGCAGATACGCAGTATTTT
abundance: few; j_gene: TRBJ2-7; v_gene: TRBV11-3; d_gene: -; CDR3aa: CASSLGGSYEQYF; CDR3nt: TGTGCCAGCAGCTTGGGGGGCTCCTACGAGCAGTACTTC
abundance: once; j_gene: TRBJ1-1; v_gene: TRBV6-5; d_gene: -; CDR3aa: CASSYRRIITEAFF; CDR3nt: TGTGCCAGCAGTTACAGAAGGATAATCACTGAAGCTTTCTTT
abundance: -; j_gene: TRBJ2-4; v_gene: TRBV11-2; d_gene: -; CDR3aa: CASSFRARISNIQYF; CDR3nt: TGTGCCAGCAGCTTCCGGGCCAGGATATCAAACATTCAGTACTTC
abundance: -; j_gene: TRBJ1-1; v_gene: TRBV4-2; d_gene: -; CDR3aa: CASSSLGVLNTEAFF; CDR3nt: TGTGCCAGCAGCTCCTTGGGTGTCCTGAACACTGAAGCTTTCTTT
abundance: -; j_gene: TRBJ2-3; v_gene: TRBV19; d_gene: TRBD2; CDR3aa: CATGTSGEDTQYF; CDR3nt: TGTGCCACAGGGACTAGCGGGGAGGATACGCAGTATTTT
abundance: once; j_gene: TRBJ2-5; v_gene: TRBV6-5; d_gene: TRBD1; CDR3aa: CASSYVDRGTQYF; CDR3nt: TGTGCCAGCAGTTACGTAGACAGGGGGACCCAGTACTTC
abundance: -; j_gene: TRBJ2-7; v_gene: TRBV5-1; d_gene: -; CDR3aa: CASTSQGSYEQYF; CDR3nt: TGCGCCAGCACTTCCCAGGGTTCCTACGAGCAGTACTTC
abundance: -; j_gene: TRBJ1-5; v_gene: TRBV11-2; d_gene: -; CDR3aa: CASSPSPSNQPQHF; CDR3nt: TGTGCCAGCAGCCCCTCACCTAGCAATCAGCCCCAGCATTTT
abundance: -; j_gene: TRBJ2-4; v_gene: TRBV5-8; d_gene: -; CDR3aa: CASSLGSRLAKNIQYF; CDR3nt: TGTGCCAGCAGCCTGGGGTCCAGACTGGCCAAAAACATTCAGTACTTC
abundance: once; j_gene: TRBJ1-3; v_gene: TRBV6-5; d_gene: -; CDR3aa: CACGRTAGNTIYF; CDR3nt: TGTGCCTGCGGCAGAACCGCGGGAAACACCATATATTTT
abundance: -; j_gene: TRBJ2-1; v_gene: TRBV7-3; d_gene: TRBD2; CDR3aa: CASSRAGGATDEQFF; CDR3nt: TGTGCCAGCAGCCGAGCGGGAGGAGCCACCGATGAGCAGTTCTTC
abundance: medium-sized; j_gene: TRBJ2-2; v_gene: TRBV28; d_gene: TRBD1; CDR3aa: CASRGLSDRDTGELFF; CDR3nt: TGTGCCAGCAGGGGTTTATCGGACAGGGACACCGGGGAGCTGTTTTTT
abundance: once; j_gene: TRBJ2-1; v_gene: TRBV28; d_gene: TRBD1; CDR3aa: CASSYGQGASNEQFF; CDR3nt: TGTGCCAGCAGTTACGGACAGGGCGCTAGCAATGAGCAGTTCTTC
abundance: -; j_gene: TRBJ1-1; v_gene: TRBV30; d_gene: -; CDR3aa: CAWSVRGLNTEAFF; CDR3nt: TGTGCCTGGAGTGTACGGGGGTTGAACACTGAAGCTTTCTTT
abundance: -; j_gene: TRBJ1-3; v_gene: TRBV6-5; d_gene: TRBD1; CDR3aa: CASSYSGQGGNTIYF; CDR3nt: TGTGCCAGCAGTTACTCGGGACAGGGGGGAAACACCATATATTTT
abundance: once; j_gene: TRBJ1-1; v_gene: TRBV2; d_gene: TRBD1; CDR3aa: CASSRDSNTEAFF; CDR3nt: TGTGCCAGCAGTAGGGACAGCAACACTGAAGCTTTCTTT
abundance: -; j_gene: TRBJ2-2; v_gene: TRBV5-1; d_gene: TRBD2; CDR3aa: CASSLGLAGGTGELFF; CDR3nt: TGCGCCAGCAGCTTGGGTCTAGCGGGAGGCACCGGGGAGCTGTTTTTT
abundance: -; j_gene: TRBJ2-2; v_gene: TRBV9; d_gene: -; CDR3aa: CASSVGQGNRGELFF; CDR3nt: TGTGCCAGCAGCGTAGGCCAGGGGAACAGGGGGGAGCTGTTTTTT
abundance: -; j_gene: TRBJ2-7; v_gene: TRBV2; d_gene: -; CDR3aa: CASSRAGEGEQYF; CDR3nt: TGTGCCAGCAGTAGGGCAGGGGAAGGGGAGCAGTACTTC
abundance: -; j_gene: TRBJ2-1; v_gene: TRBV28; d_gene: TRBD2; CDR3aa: CASRETSGRENNEQFF; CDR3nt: TGTGCCAGCAGAGAGACTAGCGGGCGAGAGAACAATGAGCAGTTCTTC
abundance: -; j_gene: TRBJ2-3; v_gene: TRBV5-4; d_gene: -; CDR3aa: CASSLPGSTDTQYF; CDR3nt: TGTGCCAGCAGCTTGCCCGGGAGTACAGATACGCAGTATTTT
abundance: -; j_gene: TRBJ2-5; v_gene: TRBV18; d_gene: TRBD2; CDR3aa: CASSPGTSGETQYF; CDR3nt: TGTGCCAGCTCACCAGGGACTAGTGGAGAGACCCAGTACTTC
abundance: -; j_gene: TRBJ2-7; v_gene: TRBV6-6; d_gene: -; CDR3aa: CASSSPGSGPTYEQYF; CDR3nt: TGTGCCAGCAGTTCCCCGGGTAGCGGACCCACCTACGAGCAGTACTTC
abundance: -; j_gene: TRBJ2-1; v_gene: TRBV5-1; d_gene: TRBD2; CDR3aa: CASSLGLAGSNEQFF; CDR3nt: TGCGCCAGCAGCTTGGGACTAGCGGGGTCCAATGAGCAGTTCTTC
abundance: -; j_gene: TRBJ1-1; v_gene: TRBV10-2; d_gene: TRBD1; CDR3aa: CASRRGQPTEAFF; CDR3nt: TGCGCCAGCAGACGGGGACAGCCCACTGAAGCTTTCTTT
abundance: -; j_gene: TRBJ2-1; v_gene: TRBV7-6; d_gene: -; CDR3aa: CASSLSRRDNEQFF; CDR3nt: TGTGCCAGCAGCTTATCGCGGAGGGACAATGAGCAGTTCTTC
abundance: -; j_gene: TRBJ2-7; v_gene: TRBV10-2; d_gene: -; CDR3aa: CASSESEIPEQYF; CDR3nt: TGCGCCAGCAGTGAGTCTGAGATACCCGAGCAGTACTTC
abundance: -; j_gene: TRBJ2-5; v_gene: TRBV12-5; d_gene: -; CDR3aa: CASGPERSATLQVTETQYF; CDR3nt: TGTGCTAGTGGTCCTGAACGGAGCGCCACGCTCCAGGTCACAGAGACCCAGTACTTC
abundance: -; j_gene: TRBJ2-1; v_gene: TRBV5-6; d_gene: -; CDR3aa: CASSSVSSYNEQFF; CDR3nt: TGTGCCAGCAGCTCCGTGAGCTCCTACAATGAGCAGTTCTTC
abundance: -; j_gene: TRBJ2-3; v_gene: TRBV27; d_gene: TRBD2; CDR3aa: CASSRYGTSGSRSYF; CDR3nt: TGTGCCAGCAGCCGCTACGGGACTAGCGGGAGTAGGTCGTATTTT
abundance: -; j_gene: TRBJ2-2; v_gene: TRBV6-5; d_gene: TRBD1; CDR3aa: CASSYDRGVNTGELFF; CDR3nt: TGTGCCAGCAGTTACGACAGGGGCGTGAACACCGGGGAGCTGTTTTTT